The rows below give T cell receptor beta chains drawn from one sample of a study of blood T cell repertoires in COVID-19. Here immunoSEQ multiplex PCR was the method, and the copy in TCRdb shows in-frame clones only, minus some. The table records 55,000 to 70,000 clones, about 88% of them present only once. The sample comprised peripheral blood. These receptors were collected from a woman in her seventies with active COVID-19. The CDR3 runs from the conserved cysteine through the conserved F or W. Each record gives: D gene, J gene, V gene, clone size, CDR3 DNA, CDR3 protein. The D gene is left open where the match is weak. Only some rows state a clone size, as once, few, many or a class for expanded clones.

d_call: TRBD2; j_call: TRBJ2-7; v_call: TRBV7-8; clone_size: NA; cdr3_nt: TGTGCCAGCAGCTTAGTGGCTAGCGGGAGGGCCTACGAGCAGTACTTC; cdr3_aa: CASSLVASGRAYEQYF
d_call: TRBD1; j_call: TRBJ2-7; v_call: TRBV20-1; clone_size: NA; cdr3_nt: TGCAGTGCTAGTGACTCGGGACAGAGCTCCTACGAGCAGTACTTC; cdr3_aa: CSASDSGQSSYEQYF
d_call: NA; j_call: TRBJ2-7; v_call: TRBV18; clone_size: NA; cdr3_nt: TGTGCCAGCTCGCGAACGGCCTACGAGCAGTACTTC; cdr3_aa: CASSRTAYEQYF
d_call: TRBD1; j_call: TRBJ1-5; v_call: TRBV24-1; clone_size: NA; cdr3_nt: TGTGCCACCAGTGACACAGGGGGTGCGGGCAATCAGCCCCAGCATTTT; cdr3_aa: CATSDTGGAGNQPQHF
d_call: NA; j_call: TRBJ1-1; v_call: TRBV4-1; clone_size: NA; cdr3_nt: TGCGCCAGCAGCCAAGGGAGGTGGGGAGGGACACCTGAAGCTTTCTTT; cdr3_aa: CASSQGRWGGTPEAFF
d_call: NA; j_call: TRBJ1-2; v_call: TRBV2; clone_size: NA; cdr3_nt: TGTGCCAGCAGTGAAAGGGGATGGGGTTATGGCTACACCTTC; cdr3_aa: CASSERGWGYGYTF
d_call: TRBD2; j_call: TRBJ2-7; v_call: TRBV28; clone_size: NA; cdr3_nt: TGTGCCAGCAGTTGGAGTAGCGGGAGAGGTGAGCAGTACTTC; cdr3_aa: CASSWSSGRGEQYF
d_call: NA; j_call: TRBJ1-2; v_call: TRBV7-2; clone_size: NA; cdr3_nt: TGTGCCAGCAGCTTGACACTATCAGAGGGAGGCTACACCTTC; cdr3_aa: CASSLTLSEGGYTF
d_call: NA; j_call: TRBJ1-5; v_call: TRBV5-8; clone_size: NA; cdr3_nt: TGTGCCAGCAGCCCAGAGGGGGGAGGGACTCAGCCCCAGCATTTT; cdr3_aa: CASSPEGGGTQPQHF
d_call: TRBD1; j_call: TRBJ2-3; v_call: TRBV29-1; clone_size: NA; cdr3_nt: TGCAGCGTTAAAGGAGGAGCCGGGACAGGGGCGACAGATACGCAGTATTTT; cdr3_aa: CSVKGGAGTGATDTQYF
d_call: TRBD1; j_call: TRBJ2-5; v_call: TRBV27; clone_size: NA; cdr3_nt: TGTGCCAGCAGTACCGGACAGGGGCGGGAGACCCAGTACTTC; cdr3_aa: CASSTGQGRETQYF
d_call: NA; j_call: TRBJ1-3; v_call: TRBV28; clone_size: NA; cdr3_nt: TGTGCCAGCAGCAGACAGTACTCTGGAAACACCATATATTTT; cdr3_aa: CASSRQYSGNTIYF
d_call: NA; j_call: TRBJ1-3; v_call: TRBV4-2; clone_size: NA; cdr3_nt: TGTGCCAGCAGCCAAGATCCAGGGTACTCTGGAAACACCATATATTTT; cdr3_aa: CASSQDPGYSGNTIYF
d_call: NA; j_call: TRBJ1-5; v_call: TRBV27; clone_size: NA; cdr3_nt: TGTGCCAGCAGTTTATTGGGCAGGGTGGGCAATCAGCCCCAGCATTTT; cdr3_aa: CASSLLGRVGNQPQHF
d_call: TRBD1; j_call: TRBJ1-5; v_call: TRBV2; clone_size: NA; cdr3_nt: TGTGCCAGCACTTACAGGGGCGATCAGCCCCAGCATTTT; cdr3_aa: CASTYRGDQPQHF
d_call: TRBD2; j_call: TRBJ2-5; v_call: TRBV5-1; clone_size: few; cdr3_nt: TGCGCCAGCAGCTTGGTACTAGCGGGACCGACGGGGGAGACCCAGTACTTC; cdr3_aa: CASSLVLAGPTGETQYF
d_call: NA; j_call: TRBJ1-4; v_call: TRBV5-4; clone_size: NA; cdr3_nt: TGTGCCAGCAGCCCCGGCGGGGGGGGTAATGAAAAACTGTTTTTT; cdr3_aa: CASSPGGGGNEKLFF
d_call: TRBD2; j_call: TRBJ2-7; v_call: TRBV9; clone_size: NA; cdr3_nt: TGTGCCAGCAGCGCGGGACTAGCGGACTCCTACGAGCAGTACTTC; cdr3_aa: CASSAGLADSYEQYF
d_call: TRBD2; j_call: TRBJ2-7; v_call: TRBV2; clone_size: NA; cdr3_nt: TGTGCCAGCAGTAGGGGACTAGCGGTGTCCTACGAGCAGTACTTC; cdr3_aa: CASSRGLAVSYEQYF
d_call: NA; j_call: TRBJ1-1; v_call: TRBV7-9; clone_size: NA; cdr3_nt: TGTGCCAGCAGCTTGGGCGTTAACTCGAACACTGAAGCTTTCTTT; cdr3_aa: CASSLGVNSNTEAFF
d_call: TRBD1; j_call: TRBJ2-5; v_call: TRBV28; clone_size: NA; cdr3_nt: TGTGCCAGCCGACAGGGGGCGCGGGAGACCCAGTACTTC; cdr3_aa: CASRQGARETQYF
d_call: NA; j_call: TRBJ1-3; v_call: TRBV6-5; clone_size: NA; cdr3_nt: TGTGCCAGCAGTATCAACAGGGCTGGAAACACCATATATTTT; cdr3_aa: CASSINRAGNTIYF
d_call: TRBD2; j_call: TRBJ2-3; v_call: TRBV4-1; clone_size: NA; cdr3_nt: TGCGCCAGCAGCCAAGACCGATTAGCGGGAGCCCTCACAGATACGCAGTATTTT; cdr3_aa: CASSQDRLAGALTDTQYF
d_call: TRBD1; j_call: TRBJ1-2; v_call: TRBV5-6; clone_size: NA; cdr3_nt: TGTGCCAGCAGCTTGGGACAGGGGAAGTGGTATGGCTACACCTTC; cdr3_aa: CASSLGQGKWYGYTF
d_call: TRBD2; j_call: TRBJ2-3; v_call: TRBV11-2; clone_size: NA; cdr3_nt: TGTGCCAGCAGCTTAGAGCGGGAGAGGGGCACAGATACGCAGTATTTT; cdr3_aa: CASSLERERGTDTQYF
d_call: TRBD2; j_call: TRBJ2-7; v_call: TRBV2; clone_size: few; cdr3_nt: TGTGCCAGCAGTGTTAGCGGGAGGTGGATCGACGAGCAGTACTTC; cdr3_aa: CASSVSGRWIDEQYF
d_call: TRBD2; j_call: TRBJ2-2; v_call: TRBV27; clone_size: NA; cdr3_nt: TGTGCCAGCAGAGCGGGAGGGCGTCTCGGGGAGCTGTTTTTT; cdr3_aa: CASRAGGRLGELFF
d_call: NA; j_call: TRBJ2-3; v_call: TRBV19; clone_size: few; cdr3_nt: TGTGCCAGTAGGCAGGGTGTCGGTACGCAGTATTTT; cdr3_aa: CASRQGVGTQYF
d_call: NA; j_call: TRBJ1-3; v_call: TRBV9; clone_size: NA; cdr3_nt: TGTGCCAGCAGCGTAGAACAGGCCGGGGGAAACACCATATATTTT; cdr3_aa: CASSVEQAGGNTIYF
d_call: NA; j_call: TRBJ1-2; v_call: TRBV24-1; clone_size: once; cdr3_nt: TGTGCCACCAGTGACCCTCCTTACTATGGCTACACCTTC; cdr3_aa: CATSDPPYYGYTF
d_call: TRBD1; j_call: TRBJ1-6; v_call: TRBV5-5; clone_size: NA; cdr3_nt: TGTGCCAGCAGCACTGACAGGGCCCGATCTAATTCACCCCTCCACTTT; cdr3_aa: CASSTDRARSNSPLHF
d_call: TRBD1; j_call: TRBJ1-1; v_call: TRBV5-1; clone_size: NA; cdr3_nt: TGCGCCAGCAGCTGGGTAACAGGGGCGAACACTGAAGCTTTCTTT; cdr3_aa: CASSWVTGANTEAFF
d_call: NA; j_call: TRBJ1-2; v_call: TRBV19; clone_size: NA; cdr3_nt: TGTGCCAGTACCCGGGAGGGACGGATTTTCTATGGCTACACCTTC; cdr3_aa: CASTREGRIFYGYTF
d_call: NA; j_call: TRBJ1-1; v_call: TRBV2; clone_size: NA; cdr3_nt: TGTGCCAGCAGCAGGACACTCCCTAACACTGAAGCTTTCTTT; cdr3_aa: CASSRTLPNTEAFF
d_call: TRBD1; j_call: TRBJ1-4; v_call: TRBV6-5; clone_size: NA; cdr3_nt: TGTGCCAGCAGTTACTCCGCCCCGGGACAGGGCGGAAAACTGTTTTTT; cdr3_aa: CASSYSAPGQGGKLFF
d_call: NA; j_call: TRBJ1-3; v_call: TRBV3-1/TRBV3-2; clone_size: NA; cdr3_nt: TGTGCCAGCAGCCAACGGGAAGCTGGAAACACCATATATTTT; cdr3_aa: CASSQREAGNTIYF
d_call: TRBD2; j_call: TRBJ2-1; v_call: TRBV5-6; clone_size: NA; cdr3_nt: TGTGCCAGCGGCCTCCTCTGGGCGGGAGGGGCCTACAATGAGCAGTTCTTC; cdr3_aa: CASGLLWAGGAYNEQFF
d_call: TRBD2; j_call: TRBJ2-7; v_call: TRBV3-1/TRBV3-2; clone_size: NA; cdr3_nt: TGTGCCAGCAGCCAACGGTTTGGCGGGAGTGACGAGCAGTACTTC; cdr3_aa: CASSQRFGGSDEQYF
d_call: NA; j_call: TRBJ1-1; v_call: TRBV30; clone_size: NA; cdr3_nt: TGTGCCTGGACCACGGGGAGGGGATACACTGAAGCTTTCTTT; cdr3_aa: CAWTTGRGYTEAFF
d_call: TRBD2; j_call: TRBJ2-1; v_call: TRBV13; clone_size: NA; cdr3_nt: TGTGCCAGCAGCCCGGACGGGACTAGCGGGAGTGACAATGAGCAGTTCTTC; cdr3_aa: CASSPDGTSGSDNEQFF
d_call: TRBD1; j_call: TRBJ1-2; v_call: TRBV7-9; clone_size: few; cdr3_nt: TGTGCCAGCAGCTTTGCCGACAGGGTAGGCGGCTACACCTTC; cdr3_aa: CASSFADRVGGYTF